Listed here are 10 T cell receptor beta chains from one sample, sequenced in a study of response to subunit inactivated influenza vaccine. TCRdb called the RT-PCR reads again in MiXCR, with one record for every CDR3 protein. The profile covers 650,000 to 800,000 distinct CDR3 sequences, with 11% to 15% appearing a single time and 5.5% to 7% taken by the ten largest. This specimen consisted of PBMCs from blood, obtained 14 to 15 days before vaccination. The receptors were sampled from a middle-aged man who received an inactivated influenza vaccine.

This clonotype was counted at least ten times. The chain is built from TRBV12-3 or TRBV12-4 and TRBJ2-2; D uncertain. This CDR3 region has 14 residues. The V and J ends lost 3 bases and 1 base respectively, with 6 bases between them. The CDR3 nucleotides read TGTGCCAGCAGTTTCGGCTGGAACACCGGGGAGCTGTTTTTT. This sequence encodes CASSFGWNTGELFF.

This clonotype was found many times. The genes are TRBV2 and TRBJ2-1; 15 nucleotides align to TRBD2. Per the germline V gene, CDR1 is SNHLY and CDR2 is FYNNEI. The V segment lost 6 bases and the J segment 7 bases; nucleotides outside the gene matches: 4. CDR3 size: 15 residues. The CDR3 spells CASSGLAGGPNEQFF. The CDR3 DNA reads TGTGCCAGCAGCGGACTAGCGGGAGGGCCAAATGAGCAGTTCTTC. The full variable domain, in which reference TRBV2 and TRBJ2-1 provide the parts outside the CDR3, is EPEVTQTPSHQVTQMGQEVILRCVPISNHLYFYWYRQILGQKVEFLVSFYNNEISEKSEIFDDQFSVERPDGSNFTLKIRSTKLEDSAMYFCASSGLAGGPNEQFFGPGTRLTVL.

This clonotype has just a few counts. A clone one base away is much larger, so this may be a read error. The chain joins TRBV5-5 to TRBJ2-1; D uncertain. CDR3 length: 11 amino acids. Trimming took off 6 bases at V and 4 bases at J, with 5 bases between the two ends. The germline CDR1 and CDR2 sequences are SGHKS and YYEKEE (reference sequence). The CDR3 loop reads CASNQYNEQFF. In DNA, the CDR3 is TGTGCCAGCAACCAATACAATGAGCAGTTCTTC.

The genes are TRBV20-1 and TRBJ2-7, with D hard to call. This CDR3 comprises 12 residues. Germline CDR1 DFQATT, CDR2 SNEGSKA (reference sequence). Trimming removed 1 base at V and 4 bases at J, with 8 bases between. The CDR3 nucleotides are TGCAGTGCTAGAGCCCTAGAATACGAGCAGTACTTC. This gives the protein CSARALEYEQYF.

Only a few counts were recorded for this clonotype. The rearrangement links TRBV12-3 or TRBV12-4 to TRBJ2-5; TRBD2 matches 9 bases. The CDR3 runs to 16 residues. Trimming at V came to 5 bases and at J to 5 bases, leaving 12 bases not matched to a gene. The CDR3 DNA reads TGTGCCAGCAGTGTCGAGGGGGCGGGGGGGCTGGAGACCCAGTACTTC. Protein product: CASSVEGAGGLETQYF.

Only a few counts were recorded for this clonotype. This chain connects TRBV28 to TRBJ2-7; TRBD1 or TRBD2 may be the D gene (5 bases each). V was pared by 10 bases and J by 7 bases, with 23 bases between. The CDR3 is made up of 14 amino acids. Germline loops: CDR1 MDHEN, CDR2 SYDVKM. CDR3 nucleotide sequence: TGTGCCACTGTAGGGCAGGGAGCGTCTAGGGAGCAGTACTTC. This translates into CATVGQGASREQYF.

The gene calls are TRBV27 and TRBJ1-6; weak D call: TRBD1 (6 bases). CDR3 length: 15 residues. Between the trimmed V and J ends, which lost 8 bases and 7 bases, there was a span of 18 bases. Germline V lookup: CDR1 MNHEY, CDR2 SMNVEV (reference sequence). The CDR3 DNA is TGTGCCAGCCAACCTGCTCAGGGGCGGAATTCACCCCTCCACTTT. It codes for CASQPAQGRNSPLHF.

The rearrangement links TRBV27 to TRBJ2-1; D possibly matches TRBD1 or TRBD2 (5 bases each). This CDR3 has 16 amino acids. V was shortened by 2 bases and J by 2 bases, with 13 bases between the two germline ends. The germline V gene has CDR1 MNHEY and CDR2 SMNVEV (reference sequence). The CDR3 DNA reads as TGTGCCAGCAGTTTAAGTCCGGGGCTCACCTACAATGAGCAGTTCTTC. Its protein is CASSLSPGLTYNEQFF.

The CDR3 DNA is TGTGCCAGCAGTCTTGACAGGCCCGGGGGTGAGCAGTTCTTC. This codes for CASSLDRPGGEQFF. The genes are TRBV28 and TRBJ2-1; D possibly matches TRBD1 or TRBD2 (6 bases each). V was pared by 5 bases and J by 9 bases, with 17 bases between. The CDR3 spans 14 residues. Germline loops: CDR1 MDHEN, CDR2 SYDVKM.

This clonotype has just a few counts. CDR3 residues: CASSHLPPEAFF. The CDR3 region has the DNA TGTGCCAGCAGCCATCTTCCCCCTGAAGCTTTCTTT. The chain has TRBV14 and TRBJ1-1; D is uncertain. Looked up from germline, CDR1 is SGHDN and CDR2 is FVKESK. The ends were cut back, 3 bases at V and 6 bases at J, with 8 bases in the middle. The CDR3 contains 12 residues.